These 7 T cell receptor beta chains were all obtained from the same sample, sequenced in a study of cytomegalovirus exposure and HLA in healthy donors. TCRdb keeps only in-frame clones here, not all; method: immunoSEQ multiplex PCR. The sample includes under 150,000 clones, about 87% of them seen just once. The sample was PBMCs. These receptors originate from a man between 18 and 29 years old in good health and CMV-seropositive.

This chain connects TRBV2 to TRBJ2-7; the match to TRBD2 covers 8 bases. Per the germline V gene, CDR1 is SNHLY and CDR2 is FYNNEI. V was clipped by 2 bases and J by 3 bases; unmatched bases: 9. The CDR3 totals 16 residues. CDR3 loop: CASSELLGREVYEQYF. The CDR3 DNA reads as TGTGCCAGCAGTGAATTGTTAGGGCGGGAGGTCTACGAGCAGTACTTC.

The chain carries TRBV6-5 and TRBJ1-1; 8 bases align to TRBD1. CDR3 length: 14 residues. The junction had 7 bases not matched to a gene; V was cut back by 6 bases and J by 4 bases. Germline-derived CDR1 and CDR2 are MNHEY and SVGAGI. This chain's CDR3 is CASRAQGAGTEAFF. The CDR3 DNA is TGTGCCAGCAGGGCGCAGGGGGCTGGCACTGAAGCTTTCTTT.

The CDR3, as DNA: TGTGCCAGCAGTTACTCGGGGGGTGAGCAGTTCTTC. Translation: CASSYSGGEQFF. This rearrangement joins TRBV6-6 to TRBJ2-1; the D gene is possibly TRBD2 (6 bases). The CDR3 is 12 amino acids. The germline V and J ends were trimmed by 0 bases and 9 bases, with 6 bases remaining between them. CDR1 is MNHNY and CDR2 is SVGAGI in the germline V gene (reference sequence).

The chain uses TRBV11-2 and TRBJ2-7, with 11 nucleotides matching TRBD2. CDR1 is SGHAT, CDR2 FQNNGV, per germline. V shed 2 bases, J shed 6 bases, and the junction held 6 bases outside the gene matches. The CDR3 runs to 15 residues. Here the CDR3 reads CASSLRSGRVLEQYF. The DNA of the CDR3 is TGTGCCAGCAGCTTACGTAGCGGGAGGGTGCTCGAGCAGTACTTC.

V is TRBV27 and J is TRBJ2-3; 7 positions match TRBD2. V lost 2 bases, J lost 2 bases, and 10 bases stayed unmatched. Germline CDR1 MNHEY, CDR2 SMNVEV (reference sequence). The CDR3 totals 17 residues. CDR3 in amino acids: CASSLRSLAVNTDTQYF. The DNA of the CDR3 is TGTGCCAGCAGTTTAAGGTCTCTAGCGGTGAACACAGATACGCAGTATTTT.

The table lists this clone with a count of one. This sequence joins TRBV7-8 and TRBJ2-5; D gene unclear. Germline CDR1 and CDR2: SGHVS and FQNEAQ. The CDR3 contains 14 residues. V lost 5 bases, J lost 5 bases, and 15 bases lay in between. CDR3 loop: CASSPVGISETQYF. CDR3 bases: TGTGCCAGCAGCCCCGTGGGCATTTCGGAGACCCAGTACTTC.

In nucleotides, the CDR3 is TGTGCCAGCGGGTTCTCGGTGGAGTCTGAGACCCAGTACTTC. Amino acids: CASGFSVESETQYF. The chain recombines TRBV7-8 with TRBJ2-5; D remains unclear. The germline V gene has CDR1 SGHVS and CDR2 FQNEAQ. Trimming shortened V by 8 bases and J by 5 bases, and 18 bases separated the two germline ends. CDR3 length equals 14 residues.